The TCR beta chain under discussion was sequenced for a study of vaccination and CD4 T cells after COVID-19. Sequencing of cultured CD4+ T cell DNA used the Oncomine TCR Beta short-read assay. Using its own MiXCR run on the PCR reads, TCRdb lists one record per CDR3 protein. The sample holds more than 10,000 distinct CDR3 sequences, 46% seen once. Points on this clonotype: What it recognizes is unknown.

The length of the CDR3 is 14 residues. Germline CDR1 and CDR2: SGHRS and YFSETQ. The V end lost 4 bases, the J end lost 4 bases, and 14 bases lay between the germline ends. Documented treatment: roughly 10-day PBMC culture with coronavirus spike peptide pools or control peptides (ViraFEST assay). The chain combines TRBV5-1 with TRBJ2-5; possible D gene TRBD2, 5 bases. Sequenced input: CD4+ T cells from blood, cultured in vitro. The origin of this receptor is a human donor who had recovered from COVID-19. CDR3 sequence (DNA): TGCGCCAGCAGCCTCTTTAGGGAGTCAGAGACCCAGTACTTC. Its translation: CASSLFRESETQYF.